This TCR beta chain was sequenced during a study of beta chain features in type 1 diabetes. Study at large: In age, gender and cell yields, patients were similar to healthy donors. Study-level points and caveats: A greater similarity of naive, central memory and Treg TCRB repertoires was seen among patients than among healthy donors.

This CDR3 contains 14 residues. Germline V gene data show CDR1 as SGHDN and CDR2 as FVKESK. Germline trimming cut 8 bases from V and 3 bases from J; bases unmatched to any gene: 6. As to this clone: The target antigen is unknown.

Every isolated RNA sample was fully reverse transcribed, so sequencing captured expressed TCRB transcripts. The average read count of naive, central memory and regulatory T cell samples was approximately 3.5 million. The table came from immunoSEQ multiplex PCR; TCRdb's copy has only in-frame clones and leaves some out. This sample has hundreds of thousands of clones, with around 10% found just once. Markers CD45RO/CCR7/CD25/CD127/CD95/CD27 served to sort CD4+ naive, central memory, regulatory and stem cell-like memory cells. Sequencing was done on a sample of naive CD4+ T cells from blood. The sequence came from a woman in her late teens or twenties in good health. The chain employs TRBV14 and TRBJ2-1, with TRBD2 matching 8 bases. CDR3 protein: CASRAGGLYNEQFF. DNA for the CDR3: TGTGCCAGCCGGGCGGGAGGCCTCTACAATGAGCAGTTCTTC.